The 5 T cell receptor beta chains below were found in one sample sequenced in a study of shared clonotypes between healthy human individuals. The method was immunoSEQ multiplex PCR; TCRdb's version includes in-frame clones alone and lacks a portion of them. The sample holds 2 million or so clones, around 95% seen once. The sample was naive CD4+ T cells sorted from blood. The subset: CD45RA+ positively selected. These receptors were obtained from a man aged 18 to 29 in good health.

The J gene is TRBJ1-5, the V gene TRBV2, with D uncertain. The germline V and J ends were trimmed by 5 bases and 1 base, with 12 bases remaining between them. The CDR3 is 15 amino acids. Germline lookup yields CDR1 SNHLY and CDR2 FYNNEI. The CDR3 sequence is CASSSGDLSNQPQHF. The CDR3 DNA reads TGTGCCAGCAGTTCGGGAGACCTGAGCAATCAGCCCCAGCATTTT.

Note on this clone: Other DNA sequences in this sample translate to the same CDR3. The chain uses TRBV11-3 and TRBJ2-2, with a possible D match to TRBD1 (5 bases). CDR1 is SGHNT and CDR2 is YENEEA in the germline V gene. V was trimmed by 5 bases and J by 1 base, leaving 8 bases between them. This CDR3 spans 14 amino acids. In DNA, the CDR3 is TGTGCCAGCAGCAGTCAGGGGAACACCGGGGAGCTGTTTTTT. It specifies CASSSQGNTGELFF.

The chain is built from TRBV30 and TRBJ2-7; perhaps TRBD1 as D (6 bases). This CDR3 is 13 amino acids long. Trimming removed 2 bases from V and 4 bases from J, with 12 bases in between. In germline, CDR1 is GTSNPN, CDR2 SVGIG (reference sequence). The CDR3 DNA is TGTGCCTGGAGTCTTTCAGACAGGTACGAGCAGTACTTC. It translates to CAWSLSDRYEQYF.

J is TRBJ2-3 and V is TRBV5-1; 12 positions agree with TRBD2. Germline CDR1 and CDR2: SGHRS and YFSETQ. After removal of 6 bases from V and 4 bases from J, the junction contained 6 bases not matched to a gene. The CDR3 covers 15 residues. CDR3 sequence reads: CASTSGLAGPDTQYF. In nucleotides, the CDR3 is TGCGCCAGCACCTCGGGACTAGCGGGTCCAGATACGCAGTATTTT. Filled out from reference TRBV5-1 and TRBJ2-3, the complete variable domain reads KAGVTQTPRYLIKTRGQQVTLSCSPISGHRSVSWYQQTPGQGLQFLFEYFSETQRNKGNFPGRFSGRQFSNSRSEMNVSTLELGDSALYLCASTSGLAGPDTQYFGPGTRLTVL.

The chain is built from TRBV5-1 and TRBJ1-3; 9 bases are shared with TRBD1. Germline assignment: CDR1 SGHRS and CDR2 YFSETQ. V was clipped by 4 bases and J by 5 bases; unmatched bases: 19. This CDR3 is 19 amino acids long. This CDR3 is CASSPSTPTGTGLRNTIYF. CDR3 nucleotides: TGCGCCAGCAGCCCAAGCACCCCCACCGGGACAGGGCTAAGAAACACCATATATTTT.